This section outlines one T cell receptor (beta chain) sequence together with its context. Its antigen is as yet unknown. This entry belongs to a study of cytomegalovirus exposure and HLA in healthy donors. Study results and caveats: The study designated over 150 TCR beta chains cytomegalovirus-associated.

The V end was cut by 6 bases, the J end by 7 bases, with 15 bases between. The CDR3 runs 13 residues. Germline V gene lookup returns CDR1 SGHTA and CDR2 FQGNSA. Among the donors, all were healthy bone marrow donors. PCR primers comprised 60 Vbeta and 13 Jbeta primers. Repertoires were generated with immunoSEQ multiplex PCR, while TCRdb's copy carries only in-frame clones and drops some. Of about 160,000 clones in the sample, roughly four fifths were seen once. Sequencing used PBMCs. This clonotype originated in a man in his forties or fifties in good health and CMV-seropositive. The chain links TRBV7-2 to TRBJ1-2; D remains unclear. The CDR3 nucleotides are TGTGCCAGCAGGCCCATTGAAGAGGGTGGCTACACCTTC. Its translation: CASRPIEEGGYTF.